This T cell receptor (beta chain) originates from a study of blood T cell repertoires in COVID-19. Study at large: Samples of COVID-19 (acute and convalescent) were obtained from the United States, Italy and Spain. The cDNA or gDNA used as material had been derived from T cells, B-cell-depleted T cells, or PBMCs.

Original processing methods: Amplifying reference gene primers gave estimates of nucleated cell counts. The protocol was immunoSEQ multiplex PCR, while the TCRdb copy is restricted to in-frame clones and leaves out a portion. V, J and clone size are those of that table, while D and trimming were read from the DNA. The sample has around 700,000 clones; about 90% are singletons. The specimen was peripheral blood. The clonotype originates from a woman in her late teens or twenties with acute or convalescent COVID-19.

The CDR3 protein is CASSLKDIYGYTF. The CDR3, as DNA: TGTGCCAGCAGCCTCAAAGACATCTATGGCTACACCTTC. V is TRBV5-4 and J is TRBJ1-2; unclear D gene. V lost 4 bases, J lost 4 bases, and 11 bases lay in between. The length of the CDR3 is 13 residues. Germline V gene data show CDR1 as SGHNT and CDR2 as YYREEE (reference sequence). The whole variable domain, remainder taken from reference TRBV5-4 and TRBJ1-2, is ETGVTQSPTHLIKTRGQQVTLRCSSQSGHNTVSWYQQALGQGPQFIFQYYREEENGRGNFPPRFSGLQFPNYSSELNVNALELDDSALYLCASSLKDIYGYTFGSGTRLTVV.